This T cell receptor beta chain stems from a study of blood T cell repertoires in COVID-19. The table came from immunoSEQ multiplex PCR; TCRdb's copy has only in-frame clones and leaves some out. The sample holds about 120,000 clones, around 90% seen once. The CDR3 runs to 14 residues. Germline-derived CDR1 and CDR2 are LGHNA and YSLEER. The V end lost 3 bases, the J end lost 5 bases, and 13 bases lay between the germline ends. Sequenced: peripheral blood. The receptor's source is a woman aged 55-70 years with COVID-19, enrolled during active disease. The rearrangement uses TRBV4-3 and TRBJ1-1; tentative D call: TRBD1 (5 bases). CDR3 bases: TGCGCCAGCAGCCAGGTTGGGGGGACGACTGAAGCTTTCTTT. Encoded protein: CASSQVGGTTEAFF.